This T cell receptor beta chain was observed in a study of cytomegalovirus exposure and HLA in healthy donors. The PCR had 60 Vbeta and 13 Jbeta primers. The assay was immunoSEQ multiplex PCR, and TCRdb's table has in-frame clones only and misses some. The data show some 83,000 clones, approximately 75% seen once. The sequence was collected from a man aged 55 to 69 in good health and CMV-seronegative. The specimen was PBMCs.

The CDR3 DNA reads as TGTGCCAGCGGACCGACAGGGAACCAGCCCCAGCATTTT. The encoded protein is CASGPTGNQPQHF. This chain connects TRBV6-1 to TRBJ1-5; 7 bases match TRBD1. Germline V gene data show CDR1 as MNHNS and CDR2 as SASEGT. Germline trimming cut 8 bases from V and 7 bases from J; bases unmatched to any gene: 8. This CDR3 comprises 13 residues.